The clone carrying this T cell receptor beta chain was detected a few times. Its antigen is currently unknown. The entry originates in a study of cytomegalovirus exposure and HLA in healthy donors. General observations from the study: Altogether, 160 or so TCR beta chains were recorded as cytomegalovirus-associated. Several of the most significant clusters were apparently associated with common viral pathogens in a later analysis.

PCR amplification relied on 60 Vbeta primers (plus 13 Jbeta primers). Under the authors' procedure: About 11 million of about 88 million unique TCR beta chains were shared, per a later count. Assay used: immunoSEQ multiplex PCR; TCRdb lists only in-frame clones, some missing. Clone size and the V and J calls come from that table; the DNA yielded D and trimming. Of some 140,000 clones in the sample, roughly four fifths were seen once. Germline-derived CDR1 and CDR2 are GTSNPN and SVGIG (reference sequence). The CDR3 loop spans 12 amino acids. V was trimmed by 4 bases and J by 10 bases, leaving 13 bases between them.

Source material: PBMCs. The V call is TRBV30, the J call TRBJ2-2, with D possibly TRBD1 on 5 matching bases. The receptor was isolated from a man under 40 in good health and CMV-seronegative. The CDR3 is CAWTSQGLELFF. The CDR3 DNA is TGTGCCTGGACTTCTCAGGGATTGGAGCTGTTTTTT.